The T cell receptor (beta chain) under discussion was sequenced for a study of glioma-infiltrating T cells. Study-level results: Gliomas, especially low-grade, showed above-expected tissue-blood divergence; non-neoplastic patients showed below. Very few CDR3 sequences were shared between tissue and blood.

Using RNA template, CDR3s of TCR alpha and beta were amplified with iRepertoire arm-PCR. Input was roughly 95-450 ng of tissue mRNA or PBMC total RNA. One entry per CDR3 protein results from TCRdb running MiXCR on the multiplex PCR reads. The table lists under 150,000 distinct CDR3 sequences, about 25% of them singletons. This clonotype was detected ten times or more. Its matching antigen is unknown. Sequenced input: glioma tissue, nonneoplastic brain tissue, or PBMCs (not recorded which). The TCR comes from a human donor with low-grade glioma or glioblastoma, undergoing nonglioma brain surgery, or in good health (not recorded which).

The CDR3 bases are TGCAGTGCCCCCATTGAGAATGAGCAGTTCTTC. It translates to CSAPIENEQFF. J is TRBJ2-1 and V is TRBV20-1; D uncertain. The ends were cut back, 6 bases at V and 7 bases at J, with 10 bases in the middle. This CDR3 is 11 amino acids long. Per the germline V gene, CDR1 is DFQATT and CDR2 is SNEGSKA (reference sequence).